Listed below are T cell receptor beta chains from one sample, sequenced in a study of T cell clonotyping in hematopoietic cell transplantation. The protocol was immunoSEQ multiplex PCR, while the TCRdb copy is restricted to in-frame clones and leaves out a portion. The sample contains around 9,500 clones, 93% of which appear only once. The sequences come from PBMCs, collected 100 days after allogeneic stem cell transplant. The receptor source for this set is a male patient aged 45-59 years who had an allogeneic stem cell transplant from a related donor, so T cells may come from the graft donor. Some clones in this sample may be carry-over from other donors' samples. Both conserved end residues are part of each CDR3. The D gene is left open where the match is weak. Clone size is not always given. Where it is, it says once, few, many or a class for expanded clones.

V: TRBV5-1
D: .
size: once
J: TRBJ2-7
CDR3: CASSLEYEQYF
DNA: TGCGCCAGCAGCTTGGAATACGAGCAGTACTTC

V: TRBV6-5
D: .
size: few
J: TRBJ1-2
CDR3: CASSLGGDGYTF
DNA: TGTGCCAGCAGCTTGGGGGGGGATGGCTACACCTTC

V: TRBV29-1
D: .
size: .
J: TRBJ1-1
CDR3: CSALNTEAFF
DNA: TGCAGCGCGTTGAACACTGAAGCTTTCTTT

V: TRBV5-1
D: .
size: .
J: TRBJ1-2
CDR3: CASTDSRNNYGYTF
DNA: TGCGCCAGCACCGACAGCCGTAATAACTATGGCTACACCTTC

V: TRBV28
D: .
size: .
J: TRBJ2-2
CDR3: CASSSYGRNTGELFF
DNA: TGTGCCAGCAGTTCCTACGGGAGGAACACCGGGGAGCTGTTTTTT

V: TRBV11-1
D: .
size: .
J: TRBJ1-1
CDR3: CASSLEGSGNTEAFF
DNA: TGTGCCAGCAGCTTGGAAGGGTCGGGGAACACTGAAGCTTTCTTT

V: TRBV29-1
D: .
size: few
J: TRBJ1-2
CDR3: CSVEGFGYTF
DNA: TGCAGCGTTGAAGGGTTCGGCTACACCTTC

V: TRBV14
D: TRBD2
size: once
J: TRBJ2-2
CDR3: CASSQPRAGGRAGELFF
DNA: TGTGCCAGCAGCCAACCCAGAGCGGGAGGTCGGGCCGGGGAGCTGTTTTTT

V: TRBV6-5
D: TRBD2
size: .
J: TRBJ2-7
CDR3: CASSPSGIGLYEQYF
DNA: TGTGCCAGCAGCCCGAGCGGGATCGGTCTCTACGAGCAGTACTTC

V: TRBV29-1
D: .
size: .
J: TRBJ2-6
CDR3: CSAEADSGANVLTF
DNA: TGCAGCGCCGAGGCCGACTCTGGGGCCAACGTCCTGACTTTC

V: TRBV2
D: .
size: .
J: TRBJ2-4
CDR3: CASSDRQGNIQYF
DNA: TGTGCCAGCAGTGATAGGCAGGGTAACATTCAGTACTTC

V: TRBV7-9
D: .
size: .
J: TRBJ2-2
CDR3: CASSLLMAGNRLTGELFF
DNA: TGTGCCAGCAGCTTATTAATGGCGGGGAACCGTTTAACCGGGGAGCTGTTTTTT

V: TRBV7-2
D: TRBD2
size: .
J: TRBJ2-3
CDR3: CASSSGGTDTQYF
DNA: TGTGCCAGCAGTAGCGGGGGGACAGATACGCAGTATTTT